This T cell receptor beta chain was identified in a study of T cells in Graves' hyperthyroidism and ophthalmopathy. RNA transcripts gave rise to amplified TCR beta CDR3 regions. The TCR CDR3 first-round RT-PCR relied on the HTBI primer set. One entry per CDR3 protein results from TCRdb running MiXCR on the multiplex PCR reads. The profile shows 340,000 or so distinct CDR3 sequences, approximately 17% of them singletons. Among the patients, aged 18 to 65, hyperthyroidism was newly diagnosed and had lasted under 2 months. From germline, CDR1 is SGHNT and CDR2 YENEEA. The V gene lost 5 bases and the J gene lost 0 bases, with 11 bases spanning the gap. This CDR3 is 15 amino acids long. This clonotype was detected ten times or more.

The sequencing sample was made of blood. V is TRBV11-3 and J is TRBJ2-1; tentatively, D is TRBD2 (5 bases). The clonotype comes from a man aged 25 to 45 with Graves' hyperthyroidism. The CDR3: CASSQAASSYNEQFF. CDR3 coding DNA: TGTGCCAGCAGCCAAGCGGCCAGCTCCTACAATGAGCAGTTCTTC.